One sample yielded the 22 T cell receptor beta chains listed below, sequenced in a study of cytomegalovirus exposure and HLA in healthy donors. The study ran its PCR with 60 Vbeta and 13 Jbeta primers. Data came from immunoSEQ multiplex PCR; TCRdb stores just in-frame clones and leaves some out. The repertoire consists of roughly 45,000 clones, with less than 75% occurring once and the leading ten covering around 12%. The sequenced sample was PBMCs. Receptors originate from a man aged 55 to 69 in good health and CMV-seropositive.

This clone was recorded a few times. The J gene is TRBJ2-5, the V gene TRBV6-5, with D perhaps matching TRBD2 (6 bases). Germline V gives CDR1 MNHEY, CDR2 SVGAGI. Trimming removed 0 bases at V and 1 base at J, with 9 bases between. The CDR3 has 15 amino acids. Here the CDR3 DNA reads TGTGCCAGCAGTTACTCCGGAGGGGCCCAAGAGACCCAGTACTTC. This translates into CASSYSGGAQETQYF.

This clone has just a few counts. This chain joins TRBV15 and TRBJ2-2; D is possibly TRBD1 (6 bases). Per germline, CDR1 LNHNV and CDR2 YYDKDF (reference sequence). Trimming removed 0 bases at V and 1 base at J, with 9 bases between. This CDR3 region has 16 residues. The CDR3, as DNA: TGTGCCACCAGCAGAGATCGGACAGTGAACACCGGGGAGCTGTTTTTT. It encodes CATSRDRTVNTGELFF.

The chain recombines TRBV5-6 with TRBJ2-5, with TRBD1 matching over 10 bases. The junction had 4 bases not matched to a gene; V was cut back by 5 bases and J by 3 bases. The germline gives CDR1 SGHDT, CDR2 YYEEEE. The CDR3 loop spans 14 amino acids. DNA of the CDR3: TGTGCCAGCAGAACCGGGACAGGGGAAGAGACCCAGTACTTC. Translating gives CASRTGTGEETQYF.

This clone was counted a few times. The chain recombines TRBV4-1 with TRBJ1-2; 8 bases line up with TRBD1. Per germline, CDR1 MGHRA and CDR2 YSYEKL. The CDR3 totals 15 residues. V dropped 1 base and J dropped 4; count of bases not matched to a gene: 5. The CDR3 bases are TGCGCCAGCAGCCAAGCGACAGGGGAAAGCTATGGCTACACCTTC. Amino acid sequence: CASSQATGESYGYTF.

Only a few counts were recorded for this clone. CDR3 sequence: CASSFSRLATETQYF. Written as DNA, the CDR3 is TGTGCCAGCAGTTTCTCCCGACTAGCGACAGAGACCCAGTACTTC. The V and J genes are TRBV25-1 and TRBJ2-5; 8 bases align to TRBD2. Germline CDR1 reads MGHDK; CDR2 reads SYGVNS. With V trimmed by 5 bases and J by 4 bases, 9 bases remained unmatched. CDR3 length: 15 residues.

This clone has only a few counts. The chain uses TRBV13 and TRBJ2-1; TRBD2 matches 11 bases. The CDR3 is made up of 17 amino acids. V shed 2 bases, J shed 7 bases, and the junction held 10 bases outside the gene matches. Per the germline V gene, CDR1 is PRHDT and CDR2 is FYEKMQ (reference sequence). This CDR3 reads CASSLSGGTSGRNEQFF. As DNA, the CDR3 is TGTGCCAGCAGCTTATCTGGCGGTACTAGCGGGAGAAATGAGCAGTTCTTC. Full variable domain (rest looked up from reference TRBV13 and TRBJ2-1): AAGVIQSPRHLIKEKRETATLKCYPIPRHDTVYWYQQGPGQDPQFLISFYEKMQSDKGSIPDRFSAQQFSDYHSELNMSSLELGDSALYFCASSLSGGTSGRNEQFFGPGTRLTVL.

The chain recombines TRBV7-2 with TRBJ2-7; TRBD2 is a possible D gene (6 bases). Germline values: CDR1 SGHTA, CDR2 FQGNSA. Trimming removed 1 base from V and 1 base from J, with 17 bases in between. The CDR3 extends over 17 amino acids. CDR3 in amino acids: CASSLVGGNGGSYEQYF. In DNA form, the CDR3 reads TGTGCCAGCAGCTTAGTCGGGGGAAATGGGGGGTCCTACGAGCAGTACTTC.

By sample fraction, this clone is medium-sized (0.01 to 0.1%). J is TRBJ1-4 and V is TRBV19; perhaps TRBD1 as D (6 bases). Germline CDR1 LNHDA, CDR2 SQIVND (reference sequence). This CDR3 has 15 residues. V was shortened by 5 bases and J by 8 bases, with 18 bases between the two germline ends. The CDR3 DNA follows: TGTGCCAGTAGTGCCCAACAGGGAAGGGGCGAAAAACTGTTTTTT. Translation: CASSAQQGRGEKLFF.

The chain joins TRBV11-1 to TRBJ2-2, with D unclear. Germline loops: CDR1 SGHAT, CDR2 FQDESV (reference sequence). This CDR3 has 14 residues. Trimming left V 4 bases short and J 5 bases short, with 11 bases between. CDR3 sequence: CASSSERRTGELFF. Written as DNA, the CDR3 is TGTGCCAGCAGCTCAGAACGGAGAACCGGGGAGCTGTTTTTT.

This clone was seen a handful of times. The chain carries TRBV19 and TRBJ2-3; 9 bases fit TRBD1. Germline V gene sequence: CDR1 LNHDA, CDR2 SQIVND (reference sequence). After removal of 5 bases from V and 1 base from J, the junction contained 1 base not matched to a gene. The CDR3 has 14 residues. CDR3 sequence (DNA): TGTGCCAGTAGTTGGGACAGGGGCACAGATACGCAGTATTTT. Translation gives CASSWDRGTDTQYF.

This clone was observed a handful of times. The chain links TRBV21-1 to TRBJ2-1; no check of the table's D call, TRBD1, against the DNA was made. TRBV21-1 is flagged as a pseudogene. This CDR3 is 15 amino acids long. CDR3 bases: TGTGCCAGCAGCAAGGCTTCCGGGACAGACAATGAGCAGTTCTTC. Translated, it gives CASSKASGTDNEQFF.

V and J are TRBV18 and TRBJ2-7; 8 bases match TRBD1. With 2 bases clipped from V and 2 bases from J, the junction kept 5 bases outside the gene matches. The CDR3 consists of 15 residues. In germline, CDR1 is KGHSH, CDR2 LQKENI. The CDR3 nucleotides read TGTGCCAGCTCACCAGGTCCAGGGGGCCCCTACGAGCAGTACTTC. This encodes CASSPGPGGPYEQYF.

The rearrangement joins TRBV7-2 to TRBJ2-2, with D tentatively TRBD2 (7 bases). This CDR3 spans 15 amino acids. Trimming took 6 bases from V and 3 from J, leaving 14 bases between them. The germline gives CDR1 SGHTA, CDR2 FQGNSA. CDR3 DNA sequence: TGTGCCAGCAGACCAGGAGGGGGGGACACCGGGGAGCTGTTTTTT. Translation gives CASRPGGGDTGELFF.

The CDR3 sequence: CSVDQPERSTDTQYF. DNA for the CDR3: TGCAGCGTTGACCAACCTGAGCGGAGCACAGATACGCAGTATTTT. V is TRBV29-1 and J is TRBJ2-3, with a weak D call TRBD2 (5 bases). Germline V gene lookup returns CDR1 SQVTM and CDR2 ANQGSEA. The CDR3 consists of 15 residues. The V end lost 3 bases, the J end lost 0 bases, and 13 bases lay between the germline ends.

The CDR3 spells CASSSTRTEYEQYF. The CDR3 DNA reads TGTGCCAGCAGCTCAACCAGGACAGAGTACGAGCAGTACTTC. V gene TRBV5-4 combines with J gene TRBJ2-7; D is possibly TRBD1 (6 bases). Trimming took 3 bases from V and 4 from J, leaving 14 bases between them. CDR1 and CDR2 (germline): SGHNT, YYREEE (reference sequence). This CDR3 has 14 amino acids.

The chain joins TRBV15 to TRBJ2-7; TRBD2 matches 8 bases. V dropped 0 bases and J dropped 2; count of bases not matched to a gene: 0. CDR1 LNHNV and CDR2 YYDKDF come from the germline V gene (reference sequence). The CDR3 covers 14 residues. The CDR3 nucleotides read TGTGCCACCAGCAGAGAGCGGGGGGCCTACGAGCAGTACTTC. Translating it yields CATSRERGAYEQYF.

This clone was seen only a few times. The chain links TRBV5-1 to TRBJ1-6, with TRBD1 matching 7 bases. The V gene end was trimmed by 7 bases and the J gene end by 6 bases; junction bases not matched to a gene: 10. This CDR3 is built from 15 residues. In germline, CDR1 is SGHRS, CDR2 YFSETQ. The CDR3 reads CASAKHRDSNSPLHF. For the CDR3, the DNA is TGCGCCAGCGCCAAACACCGGGACAGTAATTCACCCCTCCACTTT.

The chain links TRBV29-1 to TRBJ2-7; weak D call: TRBD2 (6 bases). CDR1 and CDR2 from the germline V gene are SQVTM and ANQGSEA. The CDR3 is 10 residues long. For the CDR3, the DNA is TGCAACACCAGGAGGGACGAGCAGTACTTC. Its translation is CNTRRDEQYF.

V gene TRBV7-3 combines with J gene TRBJ2-3; D gene unclear. The CDR3 has 13 residues. Germline values: CDR1 SGHTA, CDR2 FQGTGA. Trimming shortened V by 4 bases and J by 6 bases, and 11 bases separated the two germline ends. CDR3 DNA sequence: TGTGCCAGCAGCTCCTATATTCGGGATACGCAGTATTTT. It translates to CASSSYIRDTQYF.

This clone was recorded only once. The V gene is TRBV19, the J gene TRBJ2-2, with TRBD1 matching 11 bases. The V gene's germline CDR1 is LNHDA and CDR2 SQIVND (reference sequence). J was trimmed by 3 bases and V by 4 bases; bases with no gene match: 7. This CDR3 contains 17 residues. DNA of the CDR3: TGTGCCAGTAGTACTCGGACAGGGGGCGTTTACACCGGGGAGCTGTTTTTT. Translation gives CASSTRTGGVYTGELFF.

This clone was seen a few times. This chain links TRBV27 with TRBJ2-7; D is possibly TRBD2 (6 bases). The length of the CDR3 is 15 residues. In germline, CDR1 is MNHEY, CDR2 SMNVEV (reference sequence). The V end lost 3 bases, the J end lost 4 bases, and 16 bases lay between the germline ends. CDR3 in amino acids: CASSFQSGTSYEQYF. The CDR3 bases are TGTGCCAGCAGTTTCCAATCCGGGACTTCTTACGAGCAGTACTTC.

There are a few counts of this clone. The chain links TRBV5-1 to TRBJ1-1, with TRBD1 as a possible D gene (5 bases). The CDR3 sequence is 14 residues long. The germline CDR1 and CDR2 sequences are SGHRS and YFSETQ. Trimming removed 10 bases from V and 11 bases from J, with 27 bases in between. The CDR3 here is CASMGGPGNLAAFF. The CDR3 DNA reads TGCGCCTCCATGGGGGGACCGGGCAACCTCGCCGCTTTCTTT.